The rows below give T cell receptor beta chains drawn from one sample of a study of T cell changes during pregnancy in multiple sclerosis. Measured with immunoSEQ multiplex PCR; TCRdb has only the in-frame clones, and not every one. Altogether roughly 110,000 clones are present, less than 95% being singletons, with the ten largest covering 1.6%. Specimen: peripheral blood, collected after pregnancy. The receptor source for this set is a female donor with multiple sclerosis, enrolled in a pregnancy study. CDR3s include the opening cysteine and the closing phenylalanine or tryptophan. Fields, in order: J gene, V gene, CDR3 protein.

TRBJ2-7 | TRBV7-8 | CASSHDSLDYEQYF
TRBJ2-7 | TRBV4-1 | CASSQTIAGGYYEQYF
TRBJ2-7 | TRBV1 | CTSSQVGREGGYEQYF
TRBJ2-5 | TRBV28 | CASSFLGELKTQYF
TRBJ2-4 | TRBV2 | CASSYDRGIQYF
TRBJ2-7 | TRBV4-2 | CASSRLAGEPYEQYF
TRBJ1-6 | TRBV11-2 | CASSHLGLLGSPLHF
TRBJ2-6 | TRBV7-9 | CASSLVAGANVLTF
TRBJ2-2 | TRBV5-1 | CASSFLAGANTGELFF
TRBJ1-2 | TRBV7-9 | CASSLRDYGYTF
TRBJ2-4 | TRBV27 | CASSLSTGAGAKNIQYF
TRBJ1-4 | TRBV10-3 | CATTPGEMNEKLFF
TRBJ2-2 | TRBV7-7 | CASSLAIGGALFF
TRBJ1-6 | TRBV6-5 | CASSPRGAGDSPLHF
TRBJ2-3 | TRBV5-1 | CASSGTSGRDTQYF
TRBJ2-1 | TRBV18 | CASSVSPRREQFF
TRBJ2-1 | TRBV30 | CAWSTSFAGTSGNNEQFF
TRBJ1-2 | TRBV7-9 | CASSLGESNYGYTF
TRBJ1-5 | TRBV4-1 | CASSHRAGEVQPQHF
TRBJ2-1 | TRBV6-5 | CASIRTSDQSEQFF
TRBJ1-5 | TRBV2 | CASSLRRQDSNQPQHF
TRBJ2-4 | TRBV27 | CASSLRYQRQGGNKNIQYF
TRBJ1-2 | TRBV6-5 | CASSPRGSYGYTF
TRBJ1-5 | TRBV25-1 | CASSDDRRGPQHF
TRBJ1-5 | TRBV7-2 | CASSRTGVNQPQHF
TRBJ1-5 | TRBV10-3 | CATVEENSNQPQHF
TRBJ1-2 | TRBV6-1 | CASSESGGGRGYTF
TRBJ1-1 | TRBV19 | CASTRGFGTEAFF
TRBJ1-1 | TRBV30 | CAWSYARDTEAFF
TRBJ2-2 | TRBV29-1 | CSVEAMARGLAGELFF
TRBJ1-1 | TRBV10-3 | CAISDREKAEAFF
TRBJ1-2 | TRBV7-9 | CASSSLDGGRNYGYTF
TRBJ2-7 | TRBV2 | CASSGQGTSYEQYF
TRBJ2-2 | TRBV7-9 | CASSLVYGTGGGDTGELFF
TRBJ2-1 | TRBV6-1 | CASRGTGGAWNEQFF
TRBJ2-7 | TRBV15 | CATSSIPSGRVYEQYF
TRBJ2-5 | TRBV29-1 | CSVGTSAKETQYF
TRBJ2-4 | TRBV29-1 | CSVEITGHHIQYF
TRBJ2-7 | TRBV2 | CASSEGDLITYEQYF
TRBJ2-3 | TRBV6-5 | CATHGGWTQYF
TRBJ1-2 | TRBV29-1 | CSALGQGSNYGYTF
TRBJ1-2 | TRBV5-1 | CASSPDSLANYGYTF
TRBJ1-1 | TRBV7-9 | CASSASGTGGEAFF
TRBJ2-2 | TRBV7-2 | CASSARETGELFF
TRBJ1-6 | TRBV30 | CAWSVEGDLDSPLHF
TRBJ1-3 | TRBV6-5 | CASSYSSGGGNTIYF
TRBJ2-1 | TRBV7-2 | CASSLVATSYNEQFF